These T cell receptor beta chains were read from a single sample in a study of HIV-infected patients and healthy controls. In TCRdb, the 5' RACE reads were re-called with MiXCR into one record per CDR3 protein. This table has some 20,000 distinct CDR3 sequences, about 8.7% appearing once. The source was blood, collected during antiretroviral therapy. The receptors here all came from an adult with HIV infection. Both conserved end residues are part of each CDR3. A D gene is named only where the DNA matches it firmly. Clone size, where shown, is once, few, many, or a class for clones that have expanded.

v_gene: TRBV11-2
abundance: medium-sized
d_gene: .
j_gene: TRBJ2-6
CDR3aa: CASSLDLPGLFGANVLTF
CDR3nt: TGTGCCAGCAGCTTAGATCTTCCTGGACTCTTCGGGGCCAACGTCCTGACTTTC

v_gene: TRBV6-5
abundance: .
d_gene: .
j_gene: TRBJ2-7
CDR3aa: CASKRDSSSYEQYF
CDR3nt: TGTGCCAGCAAGCGGGACAGCAGCTCCTACGAGCAGTACTTC

v_gene: TRBV6-2/TRBV6-3
abundance: many
d_gene: TRBD2
j_gene: TRBJ2-5
CDR3aa: CASSQTSGETQYF
CDR3nt: TGTGCCAGCAGCCAGACTAGCGGGGAGACCCAGTACTTC

v_gene: TRBV5-1
abundance: many
d_gene: .
j_gene: TRBJ2-3
CDR3aa: CASSLGSPSVDTQYF
CDR3nt: TGCGCCAGCAGCTTGGGTTCCCCAAGCGTCGATACGCAGTATTTT

v_gene: TRBV19
abundance: few
d_gene: TRBD2
j_gene: TRBJ2-3
CDR3aa: CASRASGRTTDTQYF
CDR3nt: TGTGCCAGTAGAGCTAGCGGGAGGACCACAGATACGCAGTATTTT

v_gene: TRBV2
abundance: large
d_gene: .
j_gene: TRBJ2-1
CDR3aa: CASSEISQAREQFF
CDR3nt: TGTGCCAGCAGTGAAATATCACAGGCCAGGGAGCAGTTCTTC

v_gene: TRBV6-5
abundance: many
d_gene: .
j_gene: TRBJ1-6
CDR3aa: CASSYSNYSPLHF
CDR3nt: TGTGCCAGCAGTTACTCGAACTATTCACCCCTCCACTTT

v_gene: TRBV4-2
abundance: many
d_gene: .
j_gene: TRBJ2-3
CDR3aa: CASSQDPGGGTDTQYF
CDR3nt: TGTGCCAGCAGCCAAGATCCCGGGGGCGGCACAGATACGCAGTATTTT

v_gene: TRBV2
abundance: .
d_gene: .
j_gene: TRBJ1-1
CDR3aa: CASSEKRKNTEAFF
CDR3nt: TGTGCCAGCAGTGAAAAGCGTAAGAACACTGAAGCTTTCTTT

v_gene: TRBV12-3/TRBV12-4
abundance: many
d_gene: TRBD1
j_gene: TRBJ1-5
CDR3aa: CASKRDSSNQPQHF
CDR3nt: TGTGCCAGCAAGCGGGACAGCAGCAATCAGCCCCAGCATTTT

v_gene: TRBV4-1
abundance: .
d_gene: TRBD1
j_gene: TRBJ2-2
CDR3aa: CASSHPGTGGLTGELFF
CDR3nt: TGCGCCAGCAGCCATCCCGGGACAGGGGGCCTCACCGGGGAGCTGTTTTTT

v_gene: TRBV6-1
abundance: many
d_gene: .
j_gene: TRBJ2-3
CDR3aa: CASSPGPTDTQYF
CDR3nt: TGTGCCAGCAGTCCGGGACCGACCGATACGCAGTATTTT

v_gene: TRBV25-1
abundance: many
d_gene: TRBD1
j_gene: TRBJ2-4
CDR3aa: CASSTGDIQYF
CDR3nt: TGTGCCAGCAGCACAGGGGACATTCAGTACTTC

v_gene: TRBV7-3
abundance: many
d_gene: .
j_gene: TRBJ2-3
CDR3aa: CASSLKYETTPDTQYF
CDR3nt: TGTGCCAGCAGCTTAAAATACGAGACAACCCCAGATACGCAGTATTTT

v_gene: TRBV5-1
abundance: many
d_gene: .
j_gene: TRBJ2-1
CDR3aa: CASSSGSYNEQFF
CDR3nt: TGCGCCAGCAGCTCGGGTTCCTACAATGAGCAGTTCTTC

v_gene: TRBV6-5
abundance: many
d_gene: .
j_gene: TRBJ1-3
CDR3aa: CASSRDRAKGNTIYF
CDR3nt: TGTGCCAGCAGCCGGGACCGCGCCAAGGGAAACACCATATATTTT

v_gene: TRBV28
abundance: many
d_gene: .
j_gene: TRBJ1-5
CDR3aa: CASYVRGNNQPQHF
CDR3nt: TGTGCCAGTTACGTCCGGGGGAACAATCAGCCCCAGCATTTT

v_gene: TRBV7-9
abundance: many
d_gene: .
j_gene: TRBJ2-1
CDR3aa: CASSLAGATHEQFF
CDR3nt: TGTGCCAGCAGCTTAGCGGGAGCTACCCATGAGCAGTTCTTC

v_gene: TRBV28
abundance: few
d_gene: TRBD1
j_gene: TRBJ1-2
CDR3aa: CASSLVGQGSYGYTF
CDR3nt: TGTGCCAGCAGTTTAGTTGGACAGGGGTCCTATGGCTACACCTTC

v_gene: TRBV5-1
abundance: many
d_gene: .
j_gene: TRBJ2-3
CDR3aa: CASSWAAGDTDTQYF
CDR3nt: TGCGCCAGCAGCTGGGCGGCAGGGGACACAGATACGCAGTATTTT

v_gene: TRBV7-2
abundance: many
d_gene: .
j_gene: TRBJ1-1
CDR3aa: CASSLAGAGISMNTEAFF
CDR3nt: TGTGCCAGCAGCTTAGCGGGGGCAGGGATTAGTATGAACACTGAAGCTTTCTTT

v_gene: TRBV11-2
abundance: few
d_gene: .
j_gene: TRBJ2-3
CDR3aa: CASSFGGTDTQYF
CDR3nt: TGTGCCAGCAGCTTCGGGGGCACAGATACGCAGTATTTT